Described below is a single T cell receptor (beta chain) sequence and its context. This sample is part of a study of blood T cell repertoires in COVID-19. The CDR3 loop spans 15 amino acids. Germline CDR1 and CDR2: SGHTA and FQGNSA. Trimming removed 5 bases at V and 9 bases at J, with 20 bases between. This table comes from immunoSEQ multiplex PCR, and its TCRdb copy is limited to in-frame clones, with some not included. The sample shows 95,000 to 110,000 clones, about 87% of them seen only once. The sequenced sample was peripheral blood. This clonotype was obtained from a man aged 50-59 years with acute or convalescent COVID-19. The chain recombines TRBV7-2 with TRBJ1-3; D unresolved. This CDR3 is CASSPNPTSHGTIYF. The CDR3 DNA reads as TGTGCCAGCAGCCCGAACCCGACAAGCCATGGCACCATATATTTT. Together with reference TRBV7-2 and TRBJ1-3, the CDR3 gives the full variable domain: GAGVSQSPSNKVTEKGKDVELRCDPISGHTALYWYRQSLGQGLEFLIYFQGNSAPDKSGLPSDRFSAERTGGSVSTLTIQRTQQEDSAVYLCASSPNPTSHGTIYFGEGSWLTVV.